Listed below are T cell receptor beta chains from one sample, sequenced in a study of blood T cell repertoires in COVID-19. Libraries were prepared by immunoSEQ multiplex PCR; TCRdb keeps only in-frame clonotypes and omits some of them. This sample has approximately 300,000 clones, with 90% found just once. The sequencing sample was made of PBMCs or T cells enriched from blood (not recorded which). Receptors were obtained from a man between 60 and 75 years old who had recovered from COVID-19. CDR3s include the opening cysteine and the closing phenylalanine or tryptophan. D genes are given only for firm matches. Where a row states a size, it is once, few, many or the class of an expanded clone; other rows omit it.

TRBJ2-2 16 TRBV11-3 . TRBD1 CASSRNRGTNTGELFF TGTGCCAGCAGCCGAAACAGGGGTACGAACACCGGGGAGCTGTTTTTT
TRBJ1-4 13 TRBV6-5 . . CASSTRVREKLFF TGTGCCAGCAGTACCAGGGTGCGGGAAAAACTGTTTTTT
TRBJ2-3 13 TRBV7-3 . . CASSAGSTDTQYF TGTGCCAGCAGCGCGGGAAGCACAGATACGCAGTATTTT
TRBJ2-3 16 TRBV9 . . CASSVGGSSAADTQYF TGTGCCAGCAGCGTAGGCGGCTCCAGTGCGGCAGATACGCAGTATTTT
TRBJ1-2 15 TRBV3-1/TRBV3-2 once TRBD1 CASSQARGTNYGYTF TGTGCCAGCAGCCAAGCCAGGGGGACTAACTATGGCTACACCTTC
TRBJ1-3 13 TRBV7-9 . . CASTRGGMDTIYF TGTGCCAGCACCCGGGGAGGAATGGACACCATATATTTT
TRBJ2-6 15 TRBV27 . . CASSYINSGANVLTF TGTGCCAGCAGTTACATTAACTCTGGGGCCAACGTCCTGACTTTC
TRBJ2-1 14 TRBV2 . TRBD1 CASSETTGGLEQFF TGTGCCAGCAGTGAAACGACAGGGGGTCTTGAGCAGTTCTTC
TRBJ1-1 14 TRBV2 . . CASRAGSPGTEAFF TGTGCCAGCAGAGCCGGATCCCCGGGCACTGAAGCTTTCTTT
TRBJ1-5 15 TRBV3-1/TRBV3-2 once . CASSQEAGRGQPQHF TGTGCCAGCAGCCAAGAGGCAGGCAGGGGTCAGCCCCAGCATTTT
TRBJ1-6 14 TRBV7-9 . TRBD1 CASDPGQGNSPLHF TGTGCCAGTGATCCGGGACAGGGAAATTCACCCCTCCACTTT
TRBJ2-3 13 TRBV27 . . CASTSLDSTPQYF TGTGCCAGCACAAGCTTGGACTCCACGCCGCAGTATTTT
TRBJ2-5 14 TRBV10-3 . . CAISAESRQETQYF TGTGCCATCAGTGCAGAATCGAGGCAAGAGACCCAGTACTTC
TRBJ2-7 12 TRBV7-9 . . CASSLELGPQYF TGTGCCAGCAGCTTAGAACTAGGGCCCCAGTACTTC
TRBJ2-5 13 TRBV6-5 . . CACRRRPQETQYF TGTGCCTGCCGACGGAGACCCCAAGAGACCCAGTACTTC
TRBJ2-2 14 TRBV2 . . CASSVGRGAGELFF TGTGCCAGCAGTGTCGGCAGGGGGGCCGGGGAGCTGTTTTTT
TRBJ1-1 15 TRBV5-5 . . CASSLDPGLNTEAFF TGTGCCAGCAGCTTGGATCCAGGGTTGAACACTGAAGCTTTCTTT
TRBJ2-5 14 TRBV9 . . CASSTTGSQETQYF TGTGCCAGCAGCACTACAGGTTCCCAAGAGACCCAGTACTTC
TRBJ2-5 15 TRBV11-3 . TRBD2 CASSSRAGGVETQYF TGTGCCAGCAGCTCAAGAGCGGGGGGGGTGGAGACCCAGTACTTC
TRBJ2-3 14 TRBV9 . . CASSTKTYTDTQYF TGTGCCAGCAGCACAAAAACATACACAGATACGCAGTATTTT
TRBJ1-2 14 TRBV5-1 . TRBD1 CASSTGTAYYGYTF TGCGCCAGCAGCACCGGGACAGCTTACTATGGCTACACCTTC
TRBJ2-7 12 TRBV6-5 . TRBD1 CASSPGGYEQYF TGTGCCAGCAGCCCAGGGGGCTACGAGCAGTACTTC
TRBJ2-7 17 TRBV13 . TRBD2 CASSRGTSGGTGYEQYF TGTGCCAGCAGCCGTGGGACTAGCGGGGGAACGGGGTACGAGCAGTACTTC
TRBJ2-1 16 TRBV5-1 . TRBD2 CASSSGLAGGSGEQFF TGCGCCAGCAGCTCGGGACTAGCGGGGGGGTCCGGTGAGCAGTTCTTC
TRBJ1-6 14 TRBV7-2 . . CASSPRGGRSPLHF TGTGCCAGCAGCCCTAGGGGGGGTAGATCACCCCTCCACTTT
TRBJ1-3 17 TRBV5-5 . . CASSFFGGAGVGNTIYF TGTGCCAGCAGCTTCTTCGGGGGGGCAGGCGTTGGAAACACCATATATTTT
TRBJ2-7 14 TRBV28 . TRBD1 CASSSGDRGYEQYF TGTGCCAGCAGTAGCGGGGACAGGGGTTACGAGCAGTACTTC
TRBJ1-5 14 TRBV7-9 . . CASSPTGLEQPQHF TGTGCCAGCAGCCCAACAGGGTTGGAGCAGCCCCAGCATTTT
TRBJ2-1 15 TRBV20-1 . TRBD2 CSASDASGVYNEQFF TGCAGTGCTAGTGATGCTAGCGGAGTTTACAATGAGCAGTTCTTC
TRBJ1-5 15 TRBV10-3 . TRBD1 CAISEETGGYQPQHF TGTGCCATCAGTGAAGAAACAGGGGGCTATCAGCCCCAGCATTTT
TRBJ1-3 17 TRBV7-9 . . CASSLGVQGSIGNTIYF TGTGCCAGCAGCTTAGGAGTTCAGGGTTCAATTGGAAACACCATATATTTT
TRBJ2-7 15 TRBV3-1/TRBV3-2 . TRBD1 CASSQTPGQGYEQYF TGTGCCAGCAGCCAAACCCCGGGACAGGGGTACGAGCAGTACTTC
TRBJ1-6 15 TRBV19 . . CASSIMAGENSPLHF TGTGCCAGTAGTATAATGGCAGGGGAAAATTCACCCCTCCACTTT
TRBJ1-5 15 TRBV27 . TRBD1 CASRRQGGYNQPQHF TGTGCCAGCAGACGACAGGGTGGTTACAATCAGCCCCAGCATTTT
TRBJ1-2 17 TRBV5-4 many TRBD1 CASSRRPGQGFDYGYTF TGTGCCAGCAGCAGAAGACCGGGACAGGGGTTTGACTATGGCTACACCTTC
TRBJ2-7 12 TRBV10-3 . TRBD2 CAGGGLAGKQYF TGTGCCGGGGGGGGACTAGCGGGAAAGCAGTACTTC
TRBJ1-3 15 TRBV5-4 . TRBD1 CASSFGQVSGNTIYF TGTGCCAGCAGCTTTGGACAGGTCTCTGGAAACACCATATATTTT
TRBJ1-2 15 TRBV7-9 . TRBD1 CASSLDGQGRNGYTF TGTGCCAGCAGCTTAGATGGACAGGGGAGAAATGGCTACACCTTC
TRBJ2-7 12 TRBV30 . . CAWGAQGYEQYF TGTGCCTGGGGGGCCCAGGGCTACGAGCAGTACTTC
TRBJ2-3 15 TRBV29-1 . TRBD2 CSVGRSGGATDTQYF TGCAGCGTTGGGCGTAGCGGGGGGGCCACAGATACGCAGTATTTT
TRBJ2-2 15 TRBV9 . TRBD1 CASSAQGQGAGELFF TGTGCCAGCAGCGCACAAGGCCAGGGGGCCGGGGAGCTGTTTTTT
TRBJ1-3 15 TRBV5-4 . . CASSFRAGEGNTIYF TGTGCCAGCAGCTTTCGGGCAGGGGAAGGAAACACCATATATTTT
TRBJ2-1 17 TRBV11-2 . TRBD1 CASSFRTGDISYNEQFF TGTGCCAGCAGCTTTCGGACAGGGGACATCTCCTACAATGAGCAGTTCTTC
TRBJ1-2 16 TRBV19 . TRBD1 CASSNPTGTGRPGYTF TGTGCCAGTAGTAACCCAACCGGGACAGGGCGCCCAGGCTACACCTTC
TRBJ2-5 15 TRBV4-2 . . CASSQVSSSQETQYF TGTGCCAGCAGCCAAGTTTCTTCCTCCCAAGAGACCCAGTACTTC